Listed below are T cell receptor beta chains from one sample, sequenced in a study of cytomegalovirus exposure and HLA in healthy donors. The repertoire was sequenced with immunoSEQ multiplex PCR; TCRdb's copy has only in-frame clones and lacks some. The sample has more than 130,000 clones, about 78% seen once. Sequenced input: PBMCs. These receptors all stem from a man aged 35-49 years in good health and CMV-seropositive. CDR3s include the opening cysteine and the closing phenylalanine or tryptophan. Fields, in order: V gene, J gene, clone size, D gene, CDR3 protein, CDR3 DNA. D genes are given only for firm matches. Clone size is stated in some rows and not others, as once, few, many or a class when expanded.

TRBV9	TRBJ2-3	once	.	CASSARDSGRDTQYF	TGTGCCAGCAGCGCCCGGGACTCAGGGCGGGATACGCAGTATTTT
TRBV6-5	TRBJ1-2	.	.	CASSYKGRGYTF	TGTGCCAGCAGTTACAAGGGGCGGGGCTACACCTTC
TRBV4-3	TRBJ2-7	.	TRBD1	CASSQDQGDVTYEQYF	TGCGCCAGCAGCCAAGATCAGGGGGACGTAACCTACGAGCAGTACTTC
TRBV9	TRBJ1-1	few	.	CASSNLDSKNTEAFF	TGTGCCAGCAGCAACCTTGACAGTAAGAACACTGAAGCTTTCTTT
TRBV4-3	TRBJ2-1	.	TRBD2	CASSQDLTGLLAVYNEQFF	TGCGCCAGCAGCCAAGATTTAACCGGGCTTCTAGCGGTGTACAATGAGCAGTTCTTC
TRBV4-1	TRBJ1-1	.	.	CASSQEEVSRTEAFF	TGCGCCAGCAGCCAAGAAGAGGTCAGCCGCACTGAAGCTTTCTTT
TRBV5-1	TRBJ1-2	.	TRBD1	CASSLGQGAPGYTF	TGCGCCAGCAGCTTGGGACAGGGGGCGCCCGGCTACACCTTC
TRBV5-1	TRBJ2-3	few	.	CASSLVVSTDTQYF	TGCGCCAGCAGCTTGGTAGTAAGCACAGATACGCAGTATTTT
TRBV28	TRBJ2-5	.	.	CASSKFENTGETQYF	TGTGCCAGCAGTAAGTTTGAAAATACGGGAGAGACCCAGTACTTC
TRBV5-4	TRBJ2-7	.	TRBD1	CASSTGQLKHEQYF	TGTGCCAGCAGTACGGGACAGCTCAAGCACGAGCAGTACTTC
TRBV30	TRBJ1-1	.	TRBD1	CAWSPKGQGALNTEAFF	TGTGCCTGGAGTCCAAAAGGACAGGGGGCGTTGAACACTGAAGCTTTCTTT
TRBV6-5	TRBJ1-1	.	.	CASSRENTEAFF	TGTGCCAGCAGCAGGGAGAACACTGAAGCTTTCTTT
TRBV7-9	TRBJ2-1	once	TRBD2	CASSLGTSGTDEQFF	TGTGCCAGCAGCCTCGGGACTAGCGGGACGGATGAGCAGTTCTTC
TRBV5-1	TRBJ1-5	.	.	CASSLGGTRGNQPQHF	TGCGCCAGCAGCTTGGGGGGGACTAGAGGCAATCAGCCCCAGCATTTT
TRBV13	TRBJ1-1	.	.	CASSSLEGIENTEAFF	TGTGCCAGCAGCTCCCTTGAGGGCATAGAGAACACTGAAGCTTTCTTT
TRBV5-1	TRBJ2-1	few	TRBD1	CASSPNVVTGSHEQFF	TGCGCCAGCAGCCCTAACGTGGTGACAGGGTCCCATGAGCAGTTCTTC
TRBV13	TRBJ1-2	.	.	CASSQVLANYGYTF	TGTGCCAGCAGCCAGGTCTTAGCTAACTATGGCTACACCTTC
TRBV7-9	TRBJ1-1	once	.	CASSPVAGFQGEAFF	TGTGCCAGCAGCCCCGTGGCGGGGTTTCAAGGTGAAGCTTTCTTT
TRBV5-6	TRBJ1-3	.	.	CASSPRSPGNTIYF	TGTGCCAGCAGCCCCCGGTCTCCTGGAAACACCATATATTTT
TRBV5-1	TRBJ2-3	once	TRBD2	CASSLESASGGSEYF	TGCGCCAGCAGCTTGGAATCGGCTAGCGGGGGGTCAGAGTATTTT
TRBV2	TRBJ2-2	.	.	CASSEDRVRTGELFF	TGTGCCAGCAGTGAAGACAGGGTCAGGACCGGGGAGCTGTTTTTT
TRBV30	TRBJ1-1	.	.	CAWKAGGNTEAFF	TGTGCCTGGAAAGCCGGAGGGAACACTGAAGCTTTCTTT
TRBV4-1	TRBJ1-5	.	TRBD1	CASSQADRAEVQHF	TGCGCCAGCAGCCAAGCCGACAGGGCCGAGGTCCAGCATTTT
TRBV15	TRBJ2-5	.	TRBD1	CATSRHGRTGGQETQYF	TGTGCCACCAGCAGACACGGACGGACAGGGGGTCAAGAGACCCAGTACTTC
TRBV13	TRBJ2-7	once	.	CASGGRVLEQYF	TGTGCCAGCGGAGGGCGAGTTCTCGAGCAGTACTTC
TRBV2	TRBJ1-4	.	TRBD1	CASSETPGQVNEKLFF	TGTGCCAGCAGTGAAACACCGGGACAGGTGAATGAAAAACTGTTTTTT
TRBV6-6	TRBJ1-5	once	TRBD1	CASSSGGLNQPQHF	TGTGCCAGCAGTTCAGGGGGACTCAATCAGCCCCAGCATTTT
TRBV29-1	TRBJ1-3	.	.	CSPPPRGSGNTIYF	TGCAGCCCTCCCCCCAGGGGATCTGGAAACACCATATATTTT
TRBV11-1	TRBJ2-5	.	.	CASSFRGSTQYF	TGTGCCAGCAGCTTCCGAGGCTCGACCCAGTACTTC
TRBV7-2	TRBJ1-1	.	TRBD1	CASSFPDRGVTEAFF	TGTGCCAGCAGCTTCCCGGACAGGGGAGTCACTGAAGCTTTCTTT
TRBV4-3	TRBJ1-4	.	.	CASSRQGLGDEKLFF	TGCGCCAGCAGCCGACAAGGTCTCGGGGATGAAAAACTGTTTTTT
TRBV7-9	TRBJ1-2	.	TRBD1	CASSHAGGQHYGYTF	TGTGCCAGCAGCCACGCAGGGGGGCAGCACTATGGCTACACCTTC
TRBV19	TRBJ2-7	.	.	CASSTPKGRNYEQYF	TGTGCCAGTAGTACTCCAAAGGGGAGGAACTACGAGCAGTACTTC
TRBV29-1	TRBJ1-5	.	TRBD1	CSVWTGSEPQHF	TGCAGCGTGTGGACAGGGAGCGAGCCCCAGCATTTT
TRBV10-3	TRBJ1-2	.	.	CAISESITGRSRILGYTF	TGTGCCATCAGTGAATCTATCACAGGGCGATCGAGGATATTGGGCTACACCTTC
TRBV6-6	TRBJ2-7	.	.	CASRTLVHEQYF	TGTGCCAGCAGAACACTAGTCCACGAGCAGTACTTC
TRBV7-2	TRBJ2-2	once	.	CASSLATTGELFF	TGTGCCAGCAGCTTAGCGACTACCGGGGAGCTGTTTTTT
TRBV2	TRBJ2-7	.	.	CASYEGTPSYEQYF	TGTGCCAGCTATGAAGGGACACCATCCTACGAGCAGTACTTC
TRBV5-6	TRBJ2-7	.	TRBD1	CASSGTGHYEQYF	TGTGCCAGCAGCGGGACAGGGCATTACGAGCAGTACTTC
TRBV30	TRBJ1-5	.	.	CAWGPTNNQPQHF	TGTGCCTGGGGGCCCACCAACAATCAGCCCCAGCATTTT
TRBV19	TRBJ1-2	.	.	CASSPTGLNYGYTF	TGTGCCAGTAGCCCTACAGGACTAAACTATGGCTACACCTTC
TRBV29-1	TRBJ1-4	.	.	CSVEGAGLGLEEKLFF	TGCAGCGTTGAAGGGGCAGGCCTCGGCTTAGAGGAAAAACTGTTTTTT